This T cell receptor beta chain was sequenced for a study of T cells expressing NK-cell markers. Reanalyzing the 5' RACE reads, TCRdb keeps one entry per CDR3 protein, without DNA. The table lists about 150,000 distinct CDR3 sequences. Sequences were obtained from blood T cells: a sorted CD56 or NKG2C T cell subset, CD4+ or CD8+ T cells, or bulk PBMC T cells (not recorded which). This sequence originates from a woman in her forties or fifties in good health.

CDR3 amino acids: CASSLQETSSYNEQFF. The chain links TRBV5-1 to TRBJ2-1. The CDR3 spans 16 residues. In germline, CDR1 is SGHRS, CDR2 YFSETQ. The full variable domain, in which reference TRBV5-1 and TRBJ2-1 provide the parts outside the CDR3, is KAGVTQTPRYLIKTRGQQVTLSCSPISGHRSVSWYQQTPGQGLQFLFEYFSETQRNKGNFPGRFSGRQFSNSRSEMNVSTLELGDSALYLCASSLQETSSYNEQFFGPGTRLTVL.